What follows describes a single TCR beta chain. The source of the sample is a study of OX40 agonist ivuxolimab in advanced cancers. Study summary: The dose-escalation cohort was approximately 80% male, with a mean age of around 60 years, ranging about 20 to 79.

TCRdb's copy holds only in-frame clones and misses some; the assay was immunoSEQ multiplex PCR. Altogether 70,000 to 95,000 clones are present, about 89% being singletons, with the ten largest covering around 0.56%. Autoimmune disease history or systemic immunosuppression barred patients. V gave up 2 bases and J gave up 1 base, with 17 bases separating them. The germline V gene encodes CDR1 SGHDN and CDR2 FVKESK. CDR3 size: 17 residues. The TCR comes from an adult with an advanced solid tumor such as melanoma, head and neck, liver or kidney cancer. The sample here was CD4+ or CD8+ T cells sorted from blood, taken in a trial of the OX40 agonist ivuxolimab. The chain has TRBV14 and TRBJ1-2, with D unclear. CDR3 loop: CASSQSMWAAYNYGYTF. CDR3 coding DNA: TGTGCCAGCAGCCAAAGTATGTGGGCAGCTTATAACTATGGCTACACCTTC.